This note documents a single T cell receptor (beta chain) sequence. This sample stems from a study of blood T cell repertoires in COVID-19. In the study overall: Sites in the United States, Italy and Spain provided acute and convalescent COVID-19 samples. T cells, B-cell-depleted T cells, or PBMCs provided the cDNA or gDNA that served as material.

Original processing methods: The assay estimated nucleated cells by amplifying reference gene primers. The data were produced by immunoSEQ multiplex PCR, yet TCRdb's version contains in-frame clones alone and is incomplete. That table furnishes V, J and clone size, whereas the DNA furnished D and trimming. The table has about 30,000 clones, 80% to 90% seen once; the top ten hold about an eighth. The material sequenced was peripheral blood. The source of this sequence is a human donor in a cohort sampled during active COVID-19.

The CDR3 bases are TGTGCCATCAGTGAGTCTCTGGGACAGAATTCACCCCTCCACTTT. It encodes CAISESLGQNSPLHF. The gene calls are TRBV10-3 and TRBJ1-6; the match to TRBD1 covers 7 bases. In germline, CDR1 is ENHRY, CDR2 SYGVKD. This CDR3 has 15 residues. The junction had 3 bases not matched to a gene; V was cut back by 0 bases and J by 7 bases.